Reported below is one T cell receptor beta chain. This clonotype is labeled medium-sized (0.01 to 0.1%). Its antigen is not yet known. Base qualities are not at hand, and no much larger clone is one base apart. Sequenced using a NextSeq 500. TCR libraries were prepared from roughly 15 ng of total RNA with the QIAseq Immune Repertoire RNA Library Kit, Human TCR Panel. The TCR libraries were sequenced on an Illumina NextSeq using a Mid Output V2 kit and asymmetric 261x41 paired-end reads. Every TCR library was diluted down to around 4 nM, then pooled, denatured and loaded at roughly 0.91 pM. In the paper's pipeline: The QIAGEN GeneGlobe Data Analysis Center was used to process TCR FASTQ files, and downstream analysis was done in R 3.5.2. Clonality was computed as one minus Shannon entropy normalized by the log of the number of unique productive sequences. Within each subset, Fisher exact tests at 5% FDR identified TRA or TRB clonotypes differing in abundance between baseline and M1. Clonotypes with differential abundance were put into four groups: emerging, expanding, contracting or non-expanding/contracting. Morisita's overlap index was used to measure repertoire overlap between patients. TCRdb took the public reads, trimmed them with fastp at Q25, ran MiXCR for clone calling and kept in-frame beta chains. Duplicate CDR3 protein sequences are folded into a single record with the most common DNA and genes. The authors' filters were not applied to this entry. This sample lists 450 to 550 distinct CDR3 sequences; approximately 6.3% were detected once. Roughly a third of the sample is in the top ten clones.

Including the terminal cysteine and phenylalanine, the CDR3 comprises 16 residues. Kept here is only the CDR3 DNA, which spans 48 bases and is read in frame from base 1. V is pruned by 0 bases and J by 7 bases, leaving 9 bases of the junction without a gene match. CDR1 SGDLS and CDR2 YYNGEE are derived from the germline V gene. The data were taken from a study of circulating CD8 cells and anti-PD-1 response in melanoma (dated by TCRdb to the early 2020s). Turning to the overall study: Nivolumab was administered to patients intravenously at 3 mg/kg every 2 weeks. Of the 13 patients in the melanoma cohort, anti-PD-1 was received as first-line therapy by seven patients, and prior targeted therapy or immunotherapy had been received by six patients. The TCR repertoire analysis was performed on approximately 11 melanoma patients, comprising 7 non-responders and 4 responders. Responders were defined as patients showing complete or partial responses, and non-responders as patients showing stable or progressive disease (RECIST v1.1). PD-1 on on-treatment samples was detected using a biotinylated anti-human IgG4 antibody. Overall study results and their limits: Because material was limited, experiments were generally done without replicates. Tumor material was not accessible, so tumor reactivity was assessed by peptide assays on expanded sorted subsets instead. Repertoires were largely private between subsets, with under 7.5% of TRB clonotypes shared at M1; sharing was highest between DPOS and TIGIT. Diversity was greatest in the DNEG repertoire, PD-1 and DPOS had similar and higher clonality, and TIGIT repertoires had the lowest diversity. The cohort mixed treatment-naive and previously treated patients, which the authors noted could influence results. Only baseline and M1 samples from a small cohort with few responders were used in the published TCR repertoire comparisons.

A BD FACSAria II cell sorter was used to sort four subsets, defined by PD-1 and/or TIGIT, from live CD3+CD8+TCRalphabeta+ cells. Circulating CD8 T cells were sorted into four subsets by PD-1 and TIGIT expression to characterize their relevance to anti-PD-1 therapy response. For each sorted CD8 T-cell subset, both the TCR alpha and TCR beta chains were sequenced. Peripheral blood was drawn before the first anti-PD-1 injection and after two and four injections. PBMCs were immediately isolated by Ficoll gradient centrifugation. Until use, PBMCs were stored frozen in liquid nitrogen in RPMI containing around 19% FCS and around 10% DMSO. Thawed PBMCs were stained with a viability dye and antibodies against CD3, CD8alpha, TCRalphabeta, PD-1 and TIGIT. The RNeasy Kit was used to extract total RNA, and all samples came in with a RIN above 7.

The chain was built from TRBV9 and TRBJ2-7, with 11 central nucleotides matching TRBD2. The input for sequencing was CD8+ T cells from PBMCs, taken at baseline or after one month of anti-PD-1 therapy (not recorded which). This receptor was taken from a human donor with melanoma. The nucleotide sequence is TGTGCCAGCAGCGTAGATGTAGCGGGGGGGCCGAGTGAGCAGTACTTC. Its protein reads: CASSVDVAGGPSEQYF.